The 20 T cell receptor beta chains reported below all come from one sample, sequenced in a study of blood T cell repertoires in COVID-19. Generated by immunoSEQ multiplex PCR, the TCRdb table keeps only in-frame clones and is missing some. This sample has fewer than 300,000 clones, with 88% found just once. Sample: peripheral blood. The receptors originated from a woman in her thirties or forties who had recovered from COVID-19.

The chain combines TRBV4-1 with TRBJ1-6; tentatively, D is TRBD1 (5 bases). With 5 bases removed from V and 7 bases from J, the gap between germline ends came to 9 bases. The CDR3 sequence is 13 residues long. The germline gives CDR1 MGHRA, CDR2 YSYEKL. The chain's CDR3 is CASSFGGNSPLHF. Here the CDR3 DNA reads TGCGCCAGCAGCTTCGGGGGGAATTCACCCCTCCACTTT.

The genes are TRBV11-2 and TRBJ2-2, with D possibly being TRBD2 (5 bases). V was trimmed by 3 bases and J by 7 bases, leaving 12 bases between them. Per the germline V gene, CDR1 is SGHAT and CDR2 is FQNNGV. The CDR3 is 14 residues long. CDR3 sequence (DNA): TGTGCCAGCAGCTTGGACTTTAGGGACGGGGAGCTGTTTTTT. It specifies CASSLDFRDGELFF.

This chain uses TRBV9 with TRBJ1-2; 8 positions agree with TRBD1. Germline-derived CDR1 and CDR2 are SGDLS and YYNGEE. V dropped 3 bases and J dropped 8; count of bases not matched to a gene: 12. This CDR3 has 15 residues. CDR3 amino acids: CASSAGTGPGRGYTF. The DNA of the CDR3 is TGTGCCAGCAGCGCCGGGACAGGCCCCGGGAGGGGCTACACCTTC. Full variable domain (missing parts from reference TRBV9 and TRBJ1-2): DSGVTQTPKHLITATGQRVTLRCSPRSGDLSVYWYQQSLDQGLQFLIQYYNGEERAKGNILERFSAQQFPDLHSELNLSSLELGDSALYFCASSAGTGPGRGYTFGSGTRLTVV.

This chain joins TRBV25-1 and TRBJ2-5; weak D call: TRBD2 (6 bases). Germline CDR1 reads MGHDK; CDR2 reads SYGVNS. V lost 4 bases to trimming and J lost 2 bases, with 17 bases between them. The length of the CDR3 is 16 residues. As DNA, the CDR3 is TGTGCCAGCAGTGGTCAGCGGGCCCCCCGACAAGAGACCCAGTACTTC. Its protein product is CASSGQRAPRQETQYF.

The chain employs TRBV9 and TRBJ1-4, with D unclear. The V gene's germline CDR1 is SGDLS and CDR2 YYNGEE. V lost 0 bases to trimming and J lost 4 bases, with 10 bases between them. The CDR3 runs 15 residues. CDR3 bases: TGTGCCAGCAGCGTAGGCCCCCAGAATAATGAAAAACTGTTTTTT. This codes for CASSVGPQNNEKLFF. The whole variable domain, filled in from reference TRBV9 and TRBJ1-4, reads DSGVTQTPKHLITATGQRVTLRCSPRSGDLSVYWYQQSLDQGLQFLIQYYNGEERAKGNILERFSAQQFPDLHSELNLSSLELGDSALYFCASSVGPQNNEKLFFGSGTQLSVL.

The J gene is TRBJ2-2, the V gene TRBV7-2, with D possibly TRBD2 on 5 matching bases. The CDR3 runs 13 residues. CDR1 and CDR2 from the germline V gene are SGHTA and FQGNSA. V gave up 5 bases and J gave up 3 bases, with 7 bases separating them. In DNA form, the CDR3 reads TGTGCCAGCAGCAGGACTTACACCGGGGAGCTGTTTTTT. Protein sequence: CASSRTYTGELFF.

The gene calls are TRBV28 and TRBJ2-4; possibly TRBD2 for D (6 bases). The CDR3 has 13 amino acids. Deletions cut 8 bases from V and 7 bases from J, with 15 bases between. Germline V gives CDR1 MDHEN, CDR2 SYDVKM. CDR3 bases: TGTGCCAGCCCGCGGGGACGAACGAACATTCAGTACTTC. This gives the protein CASPRGRTNIQYF.

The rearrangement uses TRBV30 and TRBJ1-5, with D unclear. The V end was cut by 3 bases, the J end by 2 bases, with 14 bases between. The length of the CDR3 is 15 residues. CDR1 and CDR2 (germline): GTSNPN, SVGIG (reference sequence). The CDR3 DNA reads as TGTGCCTGGAGCCCCACGGTCCGGGGCAATCAGCCCCAGCATTTT. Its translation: CAWSPTVRGNQPQHF.

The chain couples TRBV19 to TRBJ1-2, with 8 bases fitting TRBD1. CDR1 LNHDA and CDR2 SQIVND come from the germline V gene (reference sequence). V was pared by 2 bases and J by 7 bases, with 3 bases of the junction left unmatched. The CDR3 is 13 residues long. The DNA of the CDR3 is TGTGCCAGTAGTATACAGGGGGCTGGTGGCTACACCTTC. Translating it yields CASSIQGAGGYTF.

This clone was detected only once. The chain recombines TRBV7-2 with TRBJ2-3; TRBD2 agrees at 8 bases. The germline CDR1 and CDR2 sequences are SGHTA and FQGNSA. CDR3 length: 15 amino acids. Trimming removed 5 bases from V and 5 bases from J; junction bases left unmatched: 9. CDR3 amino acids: CASSRGLGDGDTQYF. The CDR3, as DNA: TGTGCCAGCAGCCGGGGACTAGGGGACGGAGATACGCAGTATTTT.

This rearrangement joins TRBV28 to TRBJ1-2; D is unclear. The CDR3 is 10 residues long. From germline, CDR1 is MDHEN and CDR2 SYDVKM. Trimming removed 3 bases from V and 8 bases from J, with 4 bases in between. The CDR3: CASSFGGYTF. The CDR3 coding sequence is TGTGCCAGCAGTTTCGGGGGCTACACCTTC.

CDR3 amino acids: CASSRGRVANEKLFF. The CDR3 DNA reads as TGTGCCAGCAGCAGGGGGCGAGTGGCTAATGAAAAACTGTTTTTT. The V gene is TRBV6-5, the J gene TRBJ1-4, with 8 bases matching TRBD1. After removal of 6 bases from V and 3 bases from J, the junction contained 6 bases not matched to a gene. This CDR3 region has 15 residues. Germline V gives CDR1 MNHEY, CDR2 SVGAGI.

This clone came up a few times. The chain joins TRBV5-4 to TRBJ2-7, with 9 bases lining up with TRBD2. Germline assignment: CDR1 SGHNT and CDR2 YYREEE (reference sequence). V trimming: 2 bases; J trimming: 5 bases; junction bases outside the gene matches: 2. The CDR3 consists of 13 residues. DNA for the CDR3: TGTGCCAGCAGCTTTAGCGGGGGCAACGAGCAGTACGTC. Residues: CASSFSGGNEQYV.

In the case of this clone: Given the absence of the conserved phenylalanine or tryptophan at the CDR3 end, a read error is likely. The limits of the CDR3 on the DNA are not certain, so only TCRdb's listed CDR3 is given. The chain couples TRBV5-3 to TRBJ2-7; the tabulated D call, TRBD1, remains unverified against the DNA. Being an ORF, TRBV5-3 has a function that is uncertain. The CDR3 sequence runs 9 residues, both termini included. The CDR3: CARSLATGG.

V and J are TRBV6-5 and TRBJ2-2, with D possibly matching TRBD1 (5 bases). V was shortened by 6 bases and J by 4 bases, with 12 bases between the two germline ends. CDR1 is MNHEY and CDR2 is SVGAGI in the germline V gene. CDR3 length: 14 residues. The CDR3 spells CASRTDSSTGELFF. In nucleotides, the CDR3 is TGTGCCAGCAGAACCGACAGCAGCACCGGGGAGCTGTTTTTT.

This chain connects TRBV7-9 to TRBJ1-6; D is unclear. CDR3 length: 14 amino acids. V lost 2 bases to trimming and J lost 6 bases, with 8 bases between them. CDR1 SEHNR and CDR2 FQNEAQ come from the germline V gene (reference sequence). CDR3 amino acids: CASSLLSPNSPLHF. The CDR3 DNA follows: TGTGCCAGCAGCTTATTGAGTCCTAATTCACCCCTCCACTTT.

The CDR3 bases are TGTGCCAGTAGTATTCGACAGGGGGGGACCTACGAGCAGTACTTC. Translated: CASSIRQGGTYEQYF. The chain employs TRBV19 and TRBJ2-7; 9 bases map to TRBD1. V shed 3 bases and J 2 bases; nucleotides not matched to a gene: 5. The germline V gene encodes CDR1 LNHDA and CDR2 SQIVND (reference sequence). This CDR3 spans 15 amino acids.

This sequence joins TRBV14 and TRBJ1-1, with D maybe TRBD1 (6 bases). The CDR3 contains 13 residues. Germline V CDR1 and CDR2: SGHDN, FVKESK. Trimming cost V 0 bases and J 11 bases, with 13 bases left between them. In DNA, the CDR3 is TGTGCCAGCAGCCAAGAGGGGGCTTCGGGTGCTTTCTTT. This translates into CASSQEGASGAFF.

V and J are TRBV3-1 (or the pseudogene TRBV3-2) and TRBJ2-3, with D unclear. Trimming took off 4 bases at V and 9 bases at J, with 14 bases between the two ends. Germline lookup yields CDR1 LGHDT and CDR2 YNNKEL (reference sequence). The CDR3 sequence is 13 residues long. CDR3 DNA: TGTGCCAGCAGCCCTGACCGGAGTCGGACGCAGTATTTT. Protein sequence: CASSPDRSRTQYF.

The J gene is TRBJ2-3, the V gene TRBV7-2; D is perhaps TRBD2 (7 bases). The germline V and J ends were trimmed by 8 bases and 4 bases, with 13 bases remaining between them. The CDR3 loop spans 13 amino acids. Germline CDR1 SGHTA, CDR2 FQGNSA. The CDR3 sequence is CASGRGGPDTQYF. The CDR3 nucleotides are TGTGCCAGCGGGAGGGGGGGTCCAGATACGCAGTATTTT.